Each of the 10 T cell receptor beta chains below was sequenced from the same sample in a study of patients and donors after allogeneic stem cell transplantation (dated by TCRdb to 2018 to 2020). Library method: RT-PCR. Sequencing took place on a NextSeq 550. Using fastp trimming at Q25 and MiXCR clonotype assembly, TCRdb reanalyzed the public sequencing data and kept in-frame beta chains. Duplicate CDR3 protein sequences are folded into a single record with the most common DNA and genes. Here the sample has about a million distinct CDR3 sequences; 15% to 20% occur a single time. The ten largest clones add up to 6% of the sample. The sample taken for sequencing was blood, either unsorted or a sorted T cell fraction (not recorded which). These receptors all come from a human donor who was either an allogeneic HSCT recipient or a stem cell or donor lymphocyte infusion donor (not recorded which). It is not recorded whose cells these are; they may come from a transplant donor.

This clonotype has just a few counts. The rearrangement uses TRBV7-2 and TRBJ1-3; D is uncertain. This CDR3 spans 15 amino acids. Deletions cut 2 bases from V and 0 bases from J, with 8 bases between. In germline, CDR1 is SGHTA, CDR2 FQGNSA. The CDR3 nucleotides are TGTGCCAGCAGCTTAAGGTCGAGCTCTGGAAACACCATATATTTT. Translating gives CASSLRSSSGNTIYF.

In this sample, this clonotype turned up a few times. This chain links TRBV20-1 with TRBJ1-6; 7 positions match TRBD1. The V segment lost 3 bases and the J segment 7 bases; nucleotides outside the gene matches: 15. This CDR3 contains 17 residues. Germline loops: CDR1 DFQATT, CDR2 SNEGSKA (reference sequence). CDR3 region: CSASKTGGTASNSPLHF. The CDR3 DNA is TGCAGTGCTAGTAAGACTGGGGGGACAGCAAGCAATTCACCCCTCCACTTT.

The chain links TRBV10-3 to TRBJ2-7, with TRBD2 matching 9 bases. The germline V gene encodes CDR1 ENHRY and CDR2 SYGVKD. The CDR3 consists of 15 residues. V was clipped by 2 bases and J by 5 bases; unmatched bases: 7. CDR3 region: CAISEPGRGGDEQYF. CDR3 DNA sequence: TGTGCCATCAGTGAGCCGGGGCGGGGGGGCGACGAGCAGTACTTC.

The CDR3 coding sequence is TGTGCCAGTAGTTTAAGGACAGGGGGATCTGGGGCCAACGTCCTGACTTTC. The encoded protein is CASSLRTGGSGANVLTF. The chain carries TRBV19 and TRBJ2-6; 10 bases match TRBD1. The CDR3 loop spans 17 amino acids. From germline, CDR1 is LNHDA and CDR2 SQIVND (reference sequence). The V gene end was trimmed by 5 bases and the J gene end by 1 base; junction bases not matched to a gene: 5.

The J gene is TRBJ2-4, the V gene TRBV20-1; maybe TRBD2 (6 bases). The V gene's germline CDR1 is DFQATT and CDR2 SNEGSKA (reference sequence). V gave up 5 bases and J gave up 0 bases, with 11 bases separating them. The CDR3 loop spans 14 amino acids. For the CDR3, the DNA is TGCAGTGCTTTAGCGGATTCAGCCAAAAACATTCAGTACTTC. It translates to CSALADSAKNIQYF.

The chain employs TRBV5-1 and TRBJ2-5, with 8 bases that match TRBD2. CDR1 and CDR2 (germline): SGHRS, YFSETQ. V trimming: 5 bases; J trimming: 1 base; junction bases outside the gene matches: 7. This CDR3 contains 15 residues. In nucleotides, the CDR3 is TGCGCCAGCAGGCGTGACGGGGGGGTCCAAGAGACCCAGTACTTC. Residues: CASRRDGGVQETQYF.

This clonotype was detected only a few times. The J gene is TRBJ1-6, the V gene TRBV10-2; TRBD1 is a possible D gene (6 bases). There are 16 residues in the CDR3. V was cut by 4 bases and J by 5 bases, with 15 bases left in between. In germline, CDR1 is WSHSY, CDR2 SAAADI. The CDR3 sequence is CASSGRGARNNSPLHF. Here the CDR3 DNA reads TGCGCCAGCAGTGGAAGGGGGGCGAGGAATAATTCACCCCTCCACTTT.

In this sample, this clonotype turned up a few times. This sequence joins TRBV5-6 and TRBJ2-2, with 8 positions matching TRBD2. Trimming cost V 2 bases and J 7 bases; bases outside gene matches: 7. The germline V gene encodes CDR1 SGHDT and CDR2 YYEEEE. The CDR3 has 15 residues. The CDR3 sequence: CASSLSGSGRGELFF. CDR3 in DNA: TGTGCCAGCAGCTTAAGCGGGAGCGGACGCGGGGAGCTGTTTTTT.

The chain couples TRBV7-6 to TRBJ1-1; perhaps TRBD1 as D (5 bases). Germline CDR1 SGHVS, CDR2 FNYEAQ. Trimming pared 5 bases from V and 6 bases from J, leaving 16 bases between. This CDR3 comprises 14 residues. The CDR3 spells CASSPGPGVAEAFF. The DNA for the CDR3 is TGTGCCAGCAGCCCGGGACCGGGGGTAGCTGAAGCTTTCTTT.

This clonotype was seen a few times. This sequence joins TRBV2 and TRBJ1-5, with 8 bases fitting TRBD1. V was pared by 6 bases and J by 10 bases, with 8 bases of the junction left unmatched. The V gene's germline CDR1 is SNHLY and CDR2 FYNNEI. This CDR3 spans 13 amino acids. CDR3 nucleotide sequence: TGTGCCAGCAGGAAGGACAGGGTGATTCCCCAGCATTTT. It yields the protein CASRKDRVIPQHF. Supplemented by reference TRBV2 and TRBJ1-5, the full variable domain reads EPEVTQTPSHQVTQMGQEVILRCVPISNHLYFYWYRQILGQKVEFLVSFYNNEISEKSEIFDDQFSVERPDGSNFTLKIRSTKLEDSAMYFCASRKDRVIPQHFGDGTRLSIL.